This TCR beta chain is from a study of blood T cells in healthy people across ages. Whole-study results and caveats: Diversity estimates from one million T cells were considered underestimates. Both naive CD4+ cell counts and diversity were greater in long-lived donors than in aged donors. Per million T cells, TCR beta diversity dropped roughly linearly as age increased.

Sample-barcoded 5' priming and a J-beta primer mix drove a second PCR of roughly 7 to 11 cycles. Every sample returned 2.5 million or more CDR3-containing paired-end reads. Via MiXCR, TCRdb re-called the 5' RACE reads, giving one row per CDR3 protein. The sample lists around 320,000 distinct CDR3 sequences, roughly 26% occurring once. This clonotype was counted a few times. Its specificity is not known. The TCR originated in a woman in her seventies in good health. The source material was blood.

The CDR3 region is CASKGGTEAFF. The CDR3 DNA reads TGCGCCAGCAAAGGTGGCACTGAAGCTTTCTTT. The chain is built from TRBV5-1 and TRBJ1-1; D uncertain. Per the germline V gene, CDR1 is SGHRS and CDR2 is YFSETQ. There are 11 residues in the CDR3. Trimming left V 6 bases short and J 4 bases short, with 7 bases between.